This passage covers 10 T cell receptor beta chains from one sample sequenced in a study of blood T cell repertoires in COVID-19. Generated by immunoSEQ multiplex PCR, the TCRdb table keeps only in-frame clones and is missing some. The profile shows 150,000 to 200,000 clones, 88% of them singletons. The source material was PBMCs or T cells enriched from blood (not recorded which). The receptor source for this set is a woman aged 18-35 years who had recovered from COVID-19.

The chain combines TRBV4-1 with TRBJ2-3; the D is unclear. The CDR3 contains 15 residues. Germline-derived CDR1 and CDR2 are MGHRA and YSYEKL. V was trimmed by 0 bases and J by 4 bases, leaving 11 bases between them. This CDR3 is CASSQESLLADTQYF. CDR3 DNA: TGCGCCAGCAGCCAAGAAAGTCTTTTAGCAGATACGCAGTATTTT.

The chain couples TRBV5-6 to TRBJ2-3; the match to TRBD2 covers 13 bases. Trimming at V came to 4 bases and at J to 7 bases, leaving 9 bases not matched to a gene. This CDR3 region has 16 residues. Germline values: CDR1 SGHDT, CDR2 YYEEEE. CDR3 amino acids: CASSLRTSGRVNTQYF. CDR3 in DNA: TGTGCCAGCAGCCTAAGGACTAGCGGGAGAGTAAATACGCAGTATTTT. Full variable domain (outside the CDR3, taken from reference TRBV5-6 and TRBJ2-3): DAGVTQSPTHLIKTRGQQVTLRCSPKSGHDTVSWYQQALGQGPQFIFQYYEEEERQRGNFPDRFSGHQFPNYSSELNVNALLLGDSALYLCASSLRTSGRVNTQYFGPGTRLTVL.

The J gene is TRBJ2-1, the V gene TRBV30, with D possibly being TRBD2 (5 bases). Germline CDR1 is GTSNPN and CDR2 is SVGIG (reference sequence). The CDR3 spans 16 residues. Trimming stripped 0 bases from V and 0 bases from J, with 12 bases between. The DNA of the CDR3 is TGTGCCTGGAGTGTAAGAGCGGCACGCTCCTACAATGAGCAGTTCTTC. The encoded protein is CAWSVRAARSYNEQFF.

CDR3 in amino acids: CASSTYSGANVLTF. CDR3 bases: TGTGCCAGCAGCACCTACTCTGGGGCCAACGTCCTGACTTTC. This sequence joins TRBV11-3 and TRBJ2-6, with D uncertain. Trimming removed 5 bases at V and 0 bases at J, with 5 bases between. The germline CDR1 and CDR2 sequences are SGHNT and YENEEA. CDR3 length: 14 amino acids.

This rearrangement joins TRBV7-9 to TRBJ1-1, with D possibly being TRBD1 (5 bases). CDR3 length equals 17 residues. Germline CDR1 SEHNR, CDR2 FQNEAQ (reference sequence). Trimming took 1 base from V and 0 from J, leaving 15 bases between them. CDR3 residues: CASSLVAGPFMNTEAFF. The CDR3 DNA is TGTGCCAGCAGCTTAGTTGCAGGGCCCTTTATGAACACTGAAGCTTTCTTT.

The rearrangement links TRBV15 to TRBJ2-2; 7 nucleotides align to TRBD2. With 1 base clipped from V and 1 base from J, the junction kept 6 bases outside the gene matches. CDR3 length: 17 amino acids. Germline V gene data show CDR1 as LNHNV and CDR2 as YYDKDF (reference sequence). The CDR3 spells CATSRGTSDQNTGELFF. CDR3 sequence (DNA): TGTGCCACCAGCAGAGGAACTAGCGACCAGAACACCGGGGAGCTGTTTTTT.

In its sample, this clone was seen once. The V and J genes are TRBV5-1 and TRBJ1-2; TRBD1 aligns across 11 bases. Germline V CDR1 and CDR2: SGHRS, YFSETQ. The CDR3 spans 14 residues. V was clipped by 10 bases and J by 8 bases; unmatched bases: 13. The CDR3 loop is CARRGGQGVDGYTF. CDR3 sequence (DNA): TGCGCCCGCCGAGGGGGACAGGGGGTTGACGGCTACACCTTC.

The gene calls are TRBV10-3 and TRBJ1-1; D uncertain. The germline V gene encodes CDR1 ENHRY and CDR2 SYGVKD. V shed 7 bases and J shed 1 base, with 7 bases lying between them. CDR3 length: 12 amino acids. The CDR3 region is CAITRENTEAFF. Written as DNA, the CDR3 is TGTGCCATCACGCGGGAGAACACTGAAGCTTTCTTT.

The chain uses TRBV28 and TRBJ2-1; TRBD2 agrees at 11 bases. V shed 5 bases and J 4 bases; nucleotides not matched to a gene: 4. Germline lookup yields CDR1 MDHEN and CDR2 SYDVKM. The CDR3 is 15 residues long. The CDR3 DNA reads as TGTGCCAGCAGTCGTTCTAGCGGGGGGTACAATGAGCAGTTCTTC. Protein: CASSRSSGGYNEQFF.

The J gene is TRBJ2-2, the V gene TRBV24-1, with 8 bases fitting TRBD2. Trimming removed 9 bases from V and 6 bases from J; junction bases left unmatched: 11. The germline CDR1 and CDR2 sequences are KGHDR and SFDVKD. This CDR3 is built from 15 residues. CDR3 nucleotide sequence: TGTGCCACCGAACGGGGGGGGGAAGGGGCCGGGGAGCTGTTTTTT. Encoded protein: CATERGGEGAGELFF.